The 25 T cell receptor beta chains below all came from one sample that was sequenced in a study of blood T cells in healthy people across ages. Using a J-beta primer mix together with a sample-barcoded 5' primer, a second PCR was run for roughly 6 to 12 cycles. TCRdb independently ran MiXCR on the 5' RACE reads; one entry per CDR3 protein. The profile covers about 640,000 distinct CDR3 sequences, with less than 45% appearing a single time and roughly 30% taken by the ten largest. Sequenced sample: blood. These TCRs come from a man older than 75 in good health.

This clonotype was picked up many times. This chain links TRBV6-5 with TRBJ1-4; a possible D gene is TRBD1 (5 bases). Looked up from germline, CDR1 is MNHEY and CDR2 is SVGAGI. V was cut by 3 bases and J by 7 bases, with 12 bases left in between. The CDR3 covers 14 residues. CDR3 region: CASSYGGGVEKLFF. DNA of the CDR3: TGTGCCAGCAGTTATGGTGGGGGAGTTGAAAAACTGTTTTTT.

In DNA, the CDR3 is TGTGCCAGCAGTGAAAGAAGGACAGGGAACTATGGCTACACCTTC. Protein sequence: CASSERRTGNYGYTF. The chain couples TRBV6-1 to TRBJ1-2; 8 bases agree with TRBD1. With 2 bases clipped from V and 2 bases from J, the junction kept 4 bases outside the gene matches. CDR1 is MNHNS and CDR2 is SASEGT in the germline V gene. The CDR3 is 15 residues long.

This clonotype was counted a single time. The chain has TRBV24-1 and TRBJ2-1, with 7 bases that match TRBD2. Gene TRBJ2-7 matches the end of the DNA better, so the J call may be wrong. This CDR3 spans 15 amino acids. Germline lookup yields CDR1 KGHDR and CDR2 SFDVKD. The CDR3: CATSDQGGDYNEQYF. DNA of the CDR3: TGTGCCACCAGTGATCAGGGCGGGGACTACAATGAGCAGTACTTC.

This clonotype was observed a few times. This sequence joins TRBV20-1 and TRBJ2-1, with TRBD2 matching 10 bases. Per the germline V gene, CDR1 is DFQATT and CDR2 is SNEGSKA (reference sequence). V dropped 3 bases and J dropped 5; count of bases not matched to a gene: 4. There are 14 residues in the CDR3. DNA for the CDR3: TGCAGTGCTAGTCTAGCGGGAGACCACAATGAGCAGTTCTTC. It codes for CSASLAGDHNEQFF.

This sequence joins TRBV28 and TRBJ2-5, with 9 positions matching TRBD1. The J call may be wrong; the DNA end is better matched by TRBJ2-7. CDR1 is MDHEN, CDR2 SYDVKM, per germline. The CDR3 is made up of 17 amino acids. The CDR3 DNA reads as TGTGCCAGCACCCTTCCCGGGGACAGGGTGGGGACCTACGAGCAGTACTTC. Its translation is CASTLPGDRVGTYEQYF.

The genes are TRBV28 and TRBJ2-7; 9 bases align to TRBD1. With V trimmed by 2 bases and J by 5 bases, 7 bases remained unmatched. This CDR3 region has 15 residues. The V gene's germline CDR1 is MDHEN and CDR2 SYDVKM. The CDR3 spells CASSLSGTGSHEQYF. The CDR3 DNA sequence: TGTGCCAGCAGTTTAAGTGGGACAGGGTCCCACGAGCAGTACTTC.

The chain uses TRBV21-1 and TRBJ2-7. TRBV21-1 is shown as a pseudogene. The CDR3 loop spans 17 amino acids. CDR3 residues: CASSRNPIYESSYEQYF. The CDR3 DNA reads TGTGCCAGCAGCCGCAACCCGATATACGAAAGCTCCTACGAGCAGTACTTC.

This clonotype was picked up a small number of times. J is TRBJ2-5 and V is TRBV20-1; 8 bases match TRBD2. After removal of 6 bases from V and 5 bases from J, the junction contained 14 bases not matched to a gene. CDR1 and CDR2 (germline): DFQATT, SNEGSKA (reference sequence). This CDR3 is built from 15 residues. For the CDR3, the DNA is TGCAGTGCCACAGACTTTACGGGGGGGCGGGAGACCCAGTACTTC. Protein sequence: CSATDFTGGRETQYF.

This clonotype has ten or more counts. The chain combines TRBV29-1 with TRBJ1-2; D gene uncertain. This CDR3 is 11 amino acids long. V was shortened by 4 bases and J by 2 bases, with 5 bases between the two germline ends. CDR1 and CDR2 (germline): SQVTM, ANQGSEA. This CDR3 reads CSVVQNYGYTF. CDR3 nucleotide sequence: TGCAGCGTTGTTCAAAACTATGGCTACACCTTC.

This clonotype was seen a handful of times. The gene calls are TRBV9 and TRBJ1-2; the match to TRBD1 covers 7 bases. From germline, CDR1 is SGDLS and CDR2 YYNGEE. CDR3 length: 15 residues. Trimming removed 0 bases from V and 8 bases from J; junction bases left unmatched: 10. The DNA for the CDR3 is TGTGCCAGCAGCGTAGACTACGACAGGGTTGGAGGCTACACCTTC. Translating gives CASSVDYDRVGGYTF.

The chain uses TRBV6-5 and TRBJ1-5, with D tentatively TRBD1 (6 bases). Germline V CDR1 and CDR2: MNHEY, SVGAGI. The CDR3 spans 18 residues. V gave up 0 bases and J gave up 0 bases, with 15 bases separating them. The CDR3 sequence: CASSYSRQGWHSNQPQHF. In nucleotides, the CDR3 is TGTGCCAGCAGTTACTCGAGGCAGGGGTGGCATAGCAATCAGCCCCAGCATTTT.

The chain recombines TRBV3-1 with TRBJ1-1; D is undetermined. Germline V gene lookup returns CDR1 LGHDT and CDR2 YNNKEL (reference sequence). This CDR3 spans 16 amino acids. The ends were cut back, 1 base at V and 0 bases at J, with 12 bases in the middle. The CDR3 DNA reads TGTGCCAGCAGCCAAGGCTTAGGCTGGATGAACACTGAAGCTTTCTTT. It is translated as CASSQGLGWMNTEAFF.

As for this clonotype: Relative to the germline gene, one junction end is altered; a read error may explain this. J is TRBJ2-7 and V is TRBV10-3, with D possibly called TRBD1 or TRBD2 (7 bases each). The germline V gene has CDR1 ENHRY and CDR2 SYGVKD. The length of the CDR3 is 12 residues. The CDR3 region has the DNA TGTGCCTTCAGACAGGGAGGGGGGGAGCAGTACTTC. Its protein product is CAFRQGGGEQYF.

As for this clonotype: A much larger clone differs by one base, so this may be a read error. Here the CDR3 reads CASSGQNSYEQYF. DNA of the CDR3: TGTGCCAGCAGTGGACAGAACTCCTACGAGCAGTACTTC. The gene calls are TRBV28 and TRBJ2-7; the D gene is possibly TRBD1 (6 bases). Trimming took off 5 bases at V and 0 bases at J, with 8 bases between the two ends. In germline, CDR1 is MDHEN, CDR2 SYDVKM. The CDR3 runs to 13 residues.

This clonotype was recorded a few times. V usage is TRBV5-1 and J usage is TRBJ2-3, with TRBD1 matching over 9 bases. Losses at the gene ends were 4 bases for V and 2 bases for J; bases not matched to a gene: 5. Per the germline V gene, CDR1 is SGHRS and CDR2 is YFSETQ. The CDR3 has 15 amino acids. CDR3 in amino acids: CASSPGQGITDTQYF. The DNA for the CDR3 is TGCGCCAGCAGCCCGGGACAGGGTATCACAGATACGCAGTATTTT.

This clonotype came up many times. This chain uses TRBV7-2 with TRBJ2-1; 9 nucleotides align to TRBD1. Germline CDR1 and CDR2: SGHTA and FQGNSA. The CDR3 loop spans 16 amino acids. V was clipped by 2 bases and J by 0 bases; unmatched bases: 2. The CDR3 nucleotides read TGTGCCAGCAGCTTAAAACAGGGGGCCTCCTACAATGAGCAGTTCTTC. Translated: CASSLKQGASYNEQFF.

In DNA form, the CDR3 reads TGTGCCAGCAGTTCGTATGAAAAACTGTTTTTT. Its translation is CASSSYEKLFF. The chain joins TRBV6-2 or TRBV6-3 to TRBJ1-4; D call uncertain. Trimming pared 4 bases from V and 6 bases from J, leaving 3 bases between. Germline CDR1 and CDR2: MNHEY and SVGEGT. CDR3 length equals 11 residues.

The V and J genes are TRBV29-1 and TRBJ2-7; tentatively, D is TRBD1 or TRBD2 (5 bases each). CDR1 and CDR2 from the germline V gene are SQVTM and ANQGSEA. Trimming pared 4 bases from V and 7 bases from J, leaving 23 bases between. The CDR3 length is 15 residues. The CDR3 coding sequence is TGCAGCGTTGCCCCGGGTGGGGGAGTATACAATGAGCAGTACTTC. Its translation: CSVAPGGGVYNEQYF.

This chain's CDR3 is CASSTRDYNEQFF. In DNA, the CDR3 is TGTGCCAGCAGCACGCGGGACTACAATGAGCAGTTCTTC. This chain uses TRBV11-3 with TRBJ2-1; tentative D call: TRBD2 (6 bases). CDR1 SGHNT and CDR2 YENEEA come from the germline V gene. The CDR3 length is 13 residues. V was pared by 5 bases and J by 3 bases, with 8 bases between. Drawing the rest from reference TRBV11-3 and TRBJ2-1, the complete variable domain is EAGVVQSPRYKIIEKKQPVAFWCNPISGHNTLYWYLQNLGQGPELLIRYENEEAVDDSQLPKDRFSAERLKGVDSTLKIQPAELGDSAVYLCASSTRDYNEQFFGPGTRLTVL.

This clonotype has a handful of counts. The J gene is TRBJ1-2, the V gene TRBV29-1; 9 bases are a match to TRBD1. CDR3 length: 14 residues. Germline values: CDR1 SQVTM, CDR2 ANQGSEA. The V and J ends lost 3 bases and 7 bases, in that order; junction bases with no gene match: 9. CDR3 sequence: CSVDGEDRGVGYTF. As DNA, the CDR3 is TGCAGCGTTGACGGAGAGGACAGGGGAGTTGGCTACACCTTC. Using reference TRBV29-1 and TRBJ1-2 for the parts outside the CDR3, the full variable domain is SAVISQKPSRDICQRGTSLTIQCQVDSQVTMMFWYRQQPGQSLTLIATANQGSEATYESGFVIDKFPISRPNLTFSTLTVSNMSPEDSSIYLCSVDGEDRGVGYTFGSGTRLTVV.

This chain uses TRBV5-1 with TRBJ2-3; 8 bases map to TRBD2. The germline gives CDR1 SGHRS, CDR2 YFSETQ. V lost 5 bases to trimming and J lost 6 bases; unmatched junction nucleotides: 8. This CDR3 region has 14 residues. CDR3 amino acids: CASRPTSAGDTQYF. In nucleotides, the CDR3 is TGCGCCAGCAGACCGACTAGCGCGGGGGATACGCAGTATTTT.

This chain joins TRBV28 and TRBJ2-7, with D perhaps TRBD1 (6 bases). CDR1 is MDHEN and CDR2 is SYDVKM in the germline V gene. This CDR3 contains 16 residues. Trimming shortened V by 3 bases and J by 8 bases, and 23 bases separated the two germline ends. The CDR3 DNA sequence: TGTGCCAGCAGTTTTTCAGGGGCCATAGGGGCTCTGAAGCAGTACTTC. This gives the protein CASSFSGAIGALKQYF.

The chain carries TRBV7-3 and TRBJ2-1; 9 bases align to TRBD2. J lost 6 bases, V lost 7 bases, and 4 bases had no gene match. In germline, CDR1 is SGHTA, CDR2 FQGTGA. This CDR3 has 13 residues. CDR3 nucleotide sequence: TGTGCCAGCACCCTAGCGGGGCGCAATGAGCAGTTCTTC. This sequence encodes CASTLAGRNEQFF.

This clonotype was recorded a few times. V is TRBV5-1 and J is TRBJ2-1, with 11 bases matching TRBD2. Germline V CDR1 and CDR2: SGHRS, YFSETQ. The junction had 6 bases not matched to a gene; V was cut back by 1 base and J by 9 bases. The CDR3 has 15 amino acids. In DNA form, the CDR3 reads TGCGCCAGCAGCTTGTCACTAGCGGGAGCGGGTGAGCAGTTCTTC. Encoded protein: CASSLSLAGAGEQFF. Based on the CDR3 plus reference TRBV5-1 and TRBJ2-1, the full variable domain is KAGVTQTPRYLIKTRGQQVTLSCSPISGHRSVSWYQQTPGQGLQFLFEYFSETQRNKGNFPGRFSGRQFSNSRSEMNVSTLELGDSALYLCASSLSLAGAGEQFFGPGTRLTVL.

This clonotype was seen only a few times. This chain links TRBV5-5 with TRBJ1-5; 7 positions agree with TRBD1. V dropped 5 bases and J dropped 2; count of bases not matched to a gene: 7. Per germline, CDR1 SGHKS and CDR2 YYEKEE (reference sequence). The CDR3 consists of 15 residues. CDR3 protein: CASSPQTGRNQPQHF. As DNA, the CDR3 is TGTGCCAGCAGTCCTCAGACAGGGCGCAATCAGCCCCAGCATTTT.